This T cell receptor (beta chain) was identified during a study of control samples from healthy donors and cancer patients. This table comes from immunoSEQ multiplex PCR, and its TCRdb copy is limited to in-frame clones, with some not included. The table lists 90,000 to 130,000 clones, almost 85% of them singletons. The CDR3 spans 17 residues. Trimming removed 1 base from V and 7 bases from J; junction bases left unmatched: 12. Germline-derived CDR1 and CDR2 are SGHTA and FQGNSA. The receptor's source is a man between 18 and 35 years old in good health. Material: blood. This sequence joins TRBV7-2 and TRBJ2-1, with 8 bases aligning to TRBD2. CDR3 nucleotide sequence: TGTGCCAGCAGCTTAGGGTACGGGCGGGGGGCCCTTAATGAGCAGTTCTTC. Its translation: CASSLGYGRGALNEQFF.